This T cell receptor beta chain was sequenced during a study of OX40 agonist ivuxolimab in advanced cancers. Overall study: Those enrolled were 82.7% male, with a mean age of around 57 years and ages from 23 to 79. Earlier anti-PD-1, anti-PD-L1 or anti-CTLA-4 therapy was permitted; about 38% had received some.

Study results and limitations: At 0.1 to 3.0 mg/kg, clonal expansion of CD4+ and CD8+ blood T cells had occurred by week 6. A proportion of nonresponders additionally exhibited low normalized T-cell clonal expansion.

This table comes from immunoSEQ multiplex PCR, and its TCRdb copy is limited to in-frame clones, with some not included. The repertoire has about 110,000 clones, over 75% of them found once; the top ten carry around 0.48%. V was pared by 0 bases and J by 0 bases, with 8 bases between. The germline CDR1 and CDR2 sequences are KGHSH and LQKENI. The CDR3 has 15 residues. With regard to this clone: Its target is unknown.

This chain links TRBV18 with TRBJ2-5; no clear D gene. This clonotype originated in an adult with an advanced solid tumor such as melanoma, head and neck, liver or kidney cancer. Sequencing used CD4+ or CD8+ T cells sorted from blood, obtained in a trial of the OX40 agonist ivuxolimab. CDR3 in DNA: TGTGCCAGCTCACCACCGTCCGCGTACCAAGAGACCCAGTACTTC. Translated, it gives CASSPPSAYQETQYF. Complete variable domain (other parts from reference TRBV18 and TRBJ2-5): NAGVMQNPRHLVRRRGQEARLRCSPMKGHSHVYWYRQLPEEGLKFMVYLQKENIIDESGMPKERFSAEFPKEGPSILRIQQVVRGDSAAYFCASSPPSAYQETQYFGPGTRLLVL.